This T cell receptor (beta chain) was identified during a study of cytomegalovirus exposure and HLA in healthy donors. Whole-study results and caveats: With later analysis, a missense DCLRE1C variant became linked to TCR beta V- and J-gene trimming.

The PCR contained 60 Vbeta and 13 Jbeta primers. The data were produced by immunoSEQ multiplex PCR, yet TCRdb's version contains in-frame clones alone and is incomplete. The sample lists 160,000 or so clones, 65% to 85% seen once, with under 9% in the top ten. The CDR3 loop spans 14 amino acids. V lost 8 bases and J lost 1, with 14 bases in between. Germline V gene lookup returns CDR1 SEHNR and CDR2 FQNEAQ (reference sequence). Comments on this clone: Its antigen is unknown.

The gene calls are TRBV7-9 and TRBJ1-1; D is perhaps TRBD1 (5 bases). Source material: PBMCs. This sequence originates from a woman between 35 and 50 years old in good health and CMV-seropositive. The chain's CDR3 is CASSGGGANTEAFF. The CDR3 DNA reads TGTGCCAGCTCTGGGGGGGGTGCGAACACTGAAGCTTTCTTT.